These 8 T cell receptor beta chains originate from one sample sequenced in a study of blood T cell repertoires in COVID-19. Data came from immunoSEQ multiplex PCR; TCRdb stores just in-frame clones and leaves some out. The repertoire holds roughly 130,000 clones, about 88% seen once, with 2.5% in the top ten. Input material: peripheral blood. These receptors came from a human donor with COVID-19, enrolled during active disease. The donor label of this sample is uncertain.

V is TRBV7-2 and J is TRBJ1-1, with unresolved D. V lost 4 bases and J 5 bases, leaving 11 bases between the germline ends. The CDR3 length is 13 residues. CDR1 SGHTA and CDR2 FQGNSA come from the germline V gene. This CDR3 is CASSSGPRTEAFF. In DNA form, the CDR3 reads TGTGCCAGCAGCTCAGGTCCTCGGACTGAAGCTTTCTTT.

The rearrangement joins TRBV9 to TRBJ2-3; TRBD2 matches 9 bases. V lost 3 bases to trimming and J lost 2 bases; unmatched junction nucleotides: 10. The CDR3 sequence is 17 residues long. In germline, CDR1 is SGDLS, CDR2 YYNGEE. The CDR3 DNA reads as TGTGCCAGCAGCGACCCTATAGCGGGGGCCCTCACAGATACGCAGTATTTT. Amino acids: CASSDPIAGALTDTQYF.

The rearrangement links TRBV18 to TRBJ2-3; TRBD1 is a possible D gene (6 bases). This CDR3 comprises 16 residues. The ends were cut back, 5 bases at V and 2 bases at J, with 17 bases in the middle. The germline gives CDR1 KGHSH, CDR2 LQKENI. The DNA for the CDR3 is TGTGCCAGCTCAGCAGGCAGGGGATTCTTCACAGATACGCAGTATTTT. This codes for CASSAGRGFFTDTQYF. Drawing the rest from reference TRBV18 and TRBJ2-3, the complete variable domain is NAGVMQNPRHLVRRRGQEARLRCSPMKGHSHVYWYRQLPEEGLKFMVYLQKENIIDESGMPKERFSAEFPKEGPSILRIQQVVRGDSAAYFCASSAGRGFFTDTQYFGPGTRLTVL.

The chain links TRBV3-1 (or the pseudogene TRBV3-2) to TRBJ2-7; D is unresolved. This CDR3 region has 12 residues. V was cut by 2 bases and J by 3 bases, with 5 bases left in between. Germline V gene data show CDR1 as LGHDT and CDR2 as YNNKEL (reference sequence). The chain's CDR3 is CASSQIDYEQYF. As DNA, the CDR3 is TGTGCCAGCAGCCAAATAGACTACGAGCAGTACTTC.

This chain joins TRBV28 and TRBJ2-7, with D unresolved. The ends were cut back, 5 bases at V and 1 base at J, with 15 bases in the middle. The CDR3 has 15 amino acids. Germline V gene data show CDR1 as MDHEN and CDR2 as SYDVKM. The CDR3 protein is CASSPPGSRSYEQYF. The CDR3 DNA sequence: TGTGCCAGCAGTCCCCCCGGCTCGAGGTCCTACGAGCAGTACTTC.

The chain combines TRBV21-1 with TRBJ1-5; the DNA was not used to check the table's D call, TRBD1. TRBV21-1 is a pseudogene locus. This CDR3 spans 16 amino acids. CDR3 protein: CATSGGQALSNQPQHF. The CDR3, as DNA: TGTGCCACCTCAGGCGGACAGGCATTAAGCAATCAGCCCCAGCATTTT.

This chain links TRBV19 with TRBJ1-2, with 9 positions matching TRBD1. The CDR3 consists of 16 residues. Trimming removed 5 bases from V and 5 bases from J; junction bases left unmatched: 12. Germline assignment: CDR1 LNHDA and CDR2 SQIVND (reference sequence). This CDR3 is CASSPGQGGLGYGYTF. The CDR3 DNA reads TGTGCCAGTAGTCCGGGACAGGGAGGCCTGGGGTATGGCTACACCTTC.

The V call is TRBV30, the J call TRBJ1-4; TRBD1 matches 7 bases. J gave up 0 bases and V 6 bases, and 7 bases lay outside the gene matches. Germline V gene sequence: CDR1 GTSNPN, CDR2 SVGIG (reference sequence). This CDR3 is 15 amino acids long. The CDR3, as DNA: TGTGCCTGCTCGGACAGGACCACAACTAATGAAAAACTGTTTTTT. Translation gives CACSDRTTTNEKLFF.